This record looks at one T cell receptor (beta chain) sequence and its context. The record originates from a study of T cell changes during pregnancy in multiple sclerosis. Generated by immunoSEQ multiplex PCR, the TCRdb table keeps only in-frame clones and is missing some. The sample contains around 20,000 clones, roughly nine tenths of which appear only once. V shed 2 bases and J 6 bases; nucleotides not matched to a gene: 7. The CDR3 sequence is 15 residues long. The germline V gene has CDR1 SGDLS and CDR2 YYNGEE. The chain links TRBV9 to TRBJ2-2, with 7 nucleotides matching TRBD2. The sample in question was CD8+ T cells from peripheral blood mononuclear cells, obtained in the second trimester of pregnancy. The receptor comes from a female donor in good health, enrolled as a control in a pregnancy study. CDR3 nucleotides: TGTGCCAGCAGCGTTCCGGGGGGTCTGGCCGGGGAGCTGTTTTTT. It encodes CASSVPGGLAGELFF.